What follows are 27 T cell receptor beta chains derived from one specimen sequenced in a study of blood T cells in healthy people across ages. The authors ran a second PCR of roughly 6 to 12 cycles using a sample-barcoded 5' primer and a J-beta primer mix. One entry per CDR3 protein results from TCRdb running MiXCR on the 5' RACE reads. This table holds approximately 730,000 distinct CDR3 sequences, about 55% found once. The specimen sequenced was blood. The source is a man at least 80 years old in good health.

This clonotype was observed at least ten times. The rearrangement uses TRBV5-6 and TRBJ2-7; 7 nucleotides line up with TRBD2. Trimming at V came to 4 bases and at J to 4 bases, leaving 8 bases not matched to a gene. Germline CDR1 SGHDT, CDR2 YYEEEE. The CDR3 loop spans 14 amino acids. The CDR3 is CASSPRGTNYEQYF. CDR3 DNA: TGTGCCAGCAGCCCACGGGGGACTAATTACGAGCAGTACTTC. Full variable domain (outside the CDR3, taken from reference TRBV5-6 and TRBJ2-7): DAGVTQSPTHLIKTRGQQVTLRCSPKSGHDTVSWYQQALGQGPQFIFQYYEEEERQRGNFPDRFSGHQFPNYSSELNVNALLLGDSALYLCASSPRGTNYEQYFGPGTRLTVT.

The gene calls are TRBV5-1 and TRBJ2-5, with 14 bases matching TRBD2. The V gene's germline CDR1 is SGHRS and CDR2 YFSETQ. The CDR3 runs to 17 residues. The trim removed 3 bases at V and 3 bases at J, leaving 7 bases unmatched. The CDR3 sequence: CASSSNGLAGGKETQYF. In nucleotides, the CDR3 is TGCGCCAGCAGCTCAAACGGACTAGCGGGAGGAAAAGAGACCCAGTACTTC.

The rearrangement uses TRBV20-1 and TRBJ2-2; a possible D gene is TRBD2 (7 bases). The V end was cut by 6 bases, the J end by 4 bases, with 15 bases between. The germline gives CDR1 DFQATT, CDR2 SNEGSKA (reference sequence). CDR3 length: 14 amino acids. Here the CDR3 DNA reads TGCAGTGCCCCACAGGGAGGGGGCACCGGGGAGCTGTTTTTT. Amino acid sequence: CSAPQGGGTGELFF.

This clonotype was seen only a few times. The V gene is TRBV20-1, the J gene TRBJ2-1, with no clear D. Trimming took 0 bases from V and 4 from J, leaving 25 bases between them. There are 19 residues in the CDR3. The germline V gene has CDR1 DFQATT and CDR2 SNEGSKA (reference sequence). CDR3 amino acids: CSARDPRTRHPAPYNEQFF. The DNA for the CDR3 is TGCAGTGCTAGAGATCCCCGCACCCGCCATCCGGCCCCATACAATGAGCAGTTCTTC.

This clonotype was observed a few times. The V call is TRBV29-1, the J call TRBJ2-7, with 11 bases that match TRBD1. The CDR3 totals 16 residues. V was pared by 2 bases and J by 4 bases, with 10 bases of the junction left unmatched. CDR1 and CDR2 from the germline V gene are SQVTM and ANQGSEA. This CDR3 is CSVESAPDRGLYEQYF. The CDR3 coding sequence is TGCAGCGTTGAAAGCGCTCCGGACAGGGGGCTTTACGAGCAGTACTTC.

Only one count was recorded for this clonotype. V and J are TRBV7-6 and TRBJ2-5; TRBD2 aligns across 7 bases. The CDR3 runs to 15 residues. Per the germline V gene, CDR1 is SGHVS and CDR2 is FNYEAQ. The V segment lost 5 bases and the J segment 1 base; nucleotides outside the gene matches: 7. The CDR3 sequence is CASSLTGTIQETQYF. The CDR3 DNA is TGTGCCAGCAGCCTCACCGGGACTATCCAAGAGACCCAGTACTTC. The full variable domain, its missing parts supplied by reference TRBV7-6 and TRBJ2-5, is GAGVSQSPRYKVTKRGQDVALRCDPISGHVSLYWYRQALGQGPEFLTYFNYEAQQDKSGLPNDRFSAERPEGSISTLTIQRTEQRDSAMYRCASSLTGTIQETQYFGPGTRLLVL.

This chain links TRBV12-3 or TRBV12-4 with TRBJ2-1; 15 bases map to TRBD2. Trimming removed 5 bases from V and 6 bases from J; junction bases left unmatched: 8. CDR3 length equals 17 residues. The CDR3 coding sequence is TGTGCCAGCAGTCCCTGGACTAGCGGGAGGGACGCCAATGAGCAGTTCTTC. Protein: CASSPWTSGRDANEQFF.

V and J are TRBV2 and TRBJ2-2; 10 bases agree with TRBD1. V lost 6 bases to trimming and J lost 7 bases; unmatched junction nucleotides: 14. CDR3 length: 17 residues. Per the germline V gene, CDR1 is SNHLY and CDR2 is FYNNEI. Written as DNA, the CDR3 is TGTGCCAGCAGAAAGGGACAGGGGACCTCAGGAGGCGGGGAGCTGTTTTTT. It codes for CASRKGQGTSGGGELFF.

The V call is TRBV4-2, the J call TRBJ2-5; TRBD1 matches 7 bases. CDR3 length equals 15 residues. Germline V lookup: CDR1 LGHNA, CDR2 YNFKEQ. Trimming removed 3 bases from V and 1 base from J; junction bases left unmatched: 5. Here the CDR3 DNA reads TGTGCCAGCAGCCAGAGCGACAGGGCCCAAGAGACCCAGTACTTC. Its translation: CASSQSDRAQETQYF.

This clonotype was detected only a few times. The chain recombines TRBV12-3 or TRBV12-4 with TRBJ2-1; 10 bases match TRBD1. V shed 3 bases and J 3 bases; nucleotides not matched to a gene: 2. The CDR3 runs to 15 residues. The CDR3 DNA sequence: TGTGCCAGCAGTTTCAGGACAGGGGGCTACAATGAGCAGTTCTTC. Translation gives CASSFRTGGYNEQFF.

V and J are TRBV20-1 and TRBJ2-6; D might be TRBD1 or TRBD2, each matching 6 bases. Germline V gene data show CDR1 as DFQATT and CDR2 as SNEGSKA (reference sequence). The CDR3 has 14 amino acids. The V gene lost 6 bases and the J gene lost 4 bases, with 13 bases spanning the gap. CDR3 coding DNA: TGCAGTGCGAGAAGGGGGGCGGGGGCCAACGTCCTGACTTTC. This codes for CSARRGAGANVLTF.

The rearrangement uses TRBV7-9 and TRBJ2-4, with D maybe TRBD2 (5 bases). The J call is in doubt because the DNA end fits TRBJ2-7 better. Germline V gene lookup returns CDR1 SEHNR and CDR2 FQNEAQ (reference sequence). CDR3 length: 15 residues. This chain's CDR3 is CASSLDRGRNYEQYF. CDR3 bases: TGTGCCAGCAGCTTAGATCGGGGAAGGAATTACGAGCAGTACTTC.

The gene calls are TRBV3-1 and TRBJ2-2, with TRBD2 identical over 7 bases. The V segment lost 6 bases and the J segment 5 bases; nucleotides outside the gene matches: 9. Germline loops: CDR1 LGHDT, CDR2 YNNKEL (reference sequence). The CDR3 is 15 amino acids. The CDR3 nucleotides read TGTGCCAGCAGGCAAAGGGAGGGCCTGACCGGGGAGCTGTTTTTT. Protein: CASRQREGLTGELFF.

As DNA, the CDR3 is TGCGCCAGCAGCCAGGAAATCACCTACGAGCAGTACTTC. Protein sequence: CASSQEITYEQYF. The chain joins TRBV4-1 to TRBJ2-7; unclear D gene. The CDR3 has 13 amino acids. Germline-derived CDR1 and CDR2 are MGHRA and YSYEKL. The V and J ends lost 3 bases and 2 bases respectively, with 8 bases between them.

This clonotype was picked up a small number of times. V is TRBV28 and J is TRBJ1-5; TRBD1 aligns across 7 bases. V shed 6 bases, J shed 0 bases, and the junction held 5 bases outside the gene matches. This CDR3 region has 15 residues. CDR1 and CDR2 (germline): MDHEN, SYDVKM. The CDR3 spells CASSSPGGSNQPQHF. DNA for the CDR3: TGTGCCAGCAGCTCCCCAGGGGGTAGCAATCAGCCCCAGCATTTT.

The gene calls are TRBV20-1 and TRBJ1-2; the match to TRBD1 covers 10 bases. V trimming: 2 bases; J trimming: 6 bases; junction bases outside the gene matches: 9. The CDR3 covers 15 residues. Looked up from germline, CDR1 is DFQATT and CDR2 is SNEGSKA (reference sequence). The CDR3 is CSARLPGQGSHGYTF. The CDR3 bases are TGCAGTGCTAGACTCCCGGGACAGGGGTCCCATGGCTACACCTTC.

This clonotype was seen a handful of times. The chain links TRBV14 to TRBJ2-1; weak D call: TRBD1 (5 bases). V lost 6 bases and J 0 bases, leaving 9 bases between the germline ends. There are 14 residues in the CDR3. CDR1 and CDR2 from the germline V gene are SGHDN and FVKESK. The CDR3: CASRRGSSYNEQFF. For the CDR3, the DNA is TGTGCCAGCAGAAGGGGTAGCTCCTACAATGAGCAGTTCTTC.

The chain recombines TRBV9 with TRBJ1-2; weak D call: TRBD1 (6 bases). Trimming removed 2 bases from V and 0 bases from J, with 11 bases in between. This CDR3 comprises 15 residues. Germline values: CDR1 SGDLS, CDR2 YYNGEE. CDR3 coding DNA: TGTGCCAGCAGCGTCTGGGGACAAGCTAACTATGGCTACACCTTC. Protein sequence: CASSVWGQANYGYTF.

The CDR3 nucleotides read TGTGCCAGCAGCTGGGACAGGGGAACTAGCACAGATACGCAGTATTTT. Translating gives CASSWDRGTSTDTQYF. This rearrangement joins TRBV5-5 to TRBJ2-3; 10 bases agree with TRBD1. V was clipped by 3 bases and J by 0 bases; unmatched bases: 4. CDR1 is SGHKS and CDR2 is YYEKEE in the germline V gene (reference sequence). The CDR3 loop spans 16 amino acids.

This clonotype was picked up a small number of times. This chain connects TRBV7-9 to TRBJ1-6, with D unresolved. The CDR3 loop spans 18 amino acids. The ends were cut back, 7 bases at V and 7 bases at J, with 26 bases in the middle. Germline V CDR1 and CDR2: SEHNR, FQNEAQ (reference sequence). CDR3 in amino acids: CASNDAGDRAAGNSPLHF. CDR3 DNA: TGTGCCAGCAACGATGCCGGAGACCGGGCCGCCGGGAATTCACCCCTCCACTTT.

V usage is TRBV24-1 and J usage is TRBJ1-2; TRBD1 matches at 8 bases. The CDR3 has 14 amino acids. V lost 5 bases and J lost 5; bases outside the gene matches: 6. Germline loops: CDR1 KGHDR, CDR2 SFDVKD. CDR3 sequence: CATSATGGLYGYTF. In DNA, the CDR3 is TGTGCCACCAGTGCTACAGGGGGTCTTTATGGCTACACCTTC.

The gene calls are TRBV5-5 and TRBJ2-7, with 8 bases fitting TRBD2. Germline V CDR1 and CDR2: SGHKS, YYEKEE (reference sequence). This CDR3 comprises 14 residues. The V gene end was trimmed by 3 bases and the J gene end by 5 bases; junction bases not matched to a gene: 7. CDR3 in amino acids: CASSYRGGTNEQYF. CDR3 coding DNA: TGTGCCAGCAGCTACCGGGGGGGGACTAACGAGCAGTACTTC.

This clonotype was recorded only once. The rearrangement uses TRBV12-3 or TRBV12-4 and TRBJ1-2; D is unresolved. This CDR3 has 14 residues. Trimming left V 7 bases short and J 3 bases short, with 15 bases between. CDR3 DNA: TGTGCCAGCACCATAAACCGACTGGACTATGGCTACACCTTC. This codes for CASTINRLDYGYTF.

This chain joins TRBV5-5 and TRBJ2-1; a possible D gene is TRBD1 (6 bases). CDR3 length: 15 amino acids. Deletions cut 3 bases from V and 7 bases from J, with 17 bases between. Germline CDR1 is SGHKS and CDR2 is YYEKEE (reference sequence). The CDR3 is CASSSARGGLNEQFF. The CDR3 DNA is TGTGCCAGCAGCTCAGCTCGAGGGGGTCTAAATGAGCAGTTCTTC.

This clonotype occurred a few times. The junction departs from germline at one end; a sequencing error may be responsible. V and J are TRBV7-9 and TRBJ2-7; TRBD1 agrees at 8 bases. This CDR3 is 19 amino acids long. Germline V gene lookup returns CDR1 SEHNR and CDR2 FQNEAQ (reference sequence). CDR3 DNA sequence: TGTGCCAGCAACTTAGGGACTCTTGGACAGGGTGGAGGGTACTACGAGCAGTACTTC. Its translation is CASNLGTLGQGGGYYEQYF. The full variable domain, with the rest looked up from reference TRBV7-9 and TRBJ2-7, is DTGVSQNPRHKITKRGQNVTFRCDPISEHNRLYWYRQTLGQGPEFLTYFQNEAQLEKSRLLSDRFSAERPKGSFSTLEIQRTEQGDSAMYLCASNLGTLGQGGGYYEQYFGPGTRLTVT.

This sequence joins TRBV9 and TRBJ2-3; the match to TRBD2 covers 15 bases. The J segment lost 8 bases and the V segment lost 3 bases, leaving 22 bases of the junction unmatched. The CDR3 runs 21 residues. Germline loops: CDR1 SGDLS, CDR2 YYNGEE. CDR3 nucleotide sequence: TGTGCCAGCAGCGCCCAAGATGATCAGACCGGGACTAGCGGGAGGAGGGGTACGCAGTATTTT. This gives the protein CASSAQDDQTGTSGRRGTQYF.

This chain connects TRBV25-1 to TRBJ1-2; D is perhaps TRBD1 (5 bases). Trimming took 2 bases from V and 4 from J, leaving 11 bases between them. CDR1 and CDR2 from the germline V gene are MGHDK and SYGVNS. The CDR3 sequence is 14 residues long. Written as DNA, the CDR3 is TGTGCCAGCAGTGAACAGGGCACGGGCTATGGCTACACCTTC. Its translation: CASSEQGTGYGYTF.